The clone carrying this T cell receptor beta chain occurred a few times. Antigen: not known. The data are from a study of blood T cells in healthy people across ages. Study details: There was about one barcoded beta molecule captured by template switching per two T cells.

Study conclusions and caveats: Researchers report that TCR beta diversity correlated strongly with naive T cell percentage.

The CDR3 is made up of 16 amino acids. Germline CDR1 reads MGHRA; CDR2 reads YSYEKL. V shed 3 bases and J shed 0 bases, with 15 bases lying between them. A J-beta primer mix and a sample-barcoded 5' primer were used in a second PCR of about 7 to 11 cycles. Each cDNA was tagged by a template-switch adaptor containing 12 random nucleotides. TCRdb fed the 5' RACE reads into MiXCR, producing one record per CDR3 protein. The profile shows about 640,000 distinct CDR3 sequences, roughly 53% of them singletons. The V gene is TRBV4-1, the J gene TRBJ2-7; either TRBD1 or TRBD2 may fit D (5 bases each). The sequencing input was blood. This clonotype was sampled from a man in his 60s in good health. CDR3 bases: TGCGCCAGCAGCCAGCTGGGGGACCGGGGCTCCTACGAGCAGTACTTC. Protein product: CASSQLGDRGSYEQYF.